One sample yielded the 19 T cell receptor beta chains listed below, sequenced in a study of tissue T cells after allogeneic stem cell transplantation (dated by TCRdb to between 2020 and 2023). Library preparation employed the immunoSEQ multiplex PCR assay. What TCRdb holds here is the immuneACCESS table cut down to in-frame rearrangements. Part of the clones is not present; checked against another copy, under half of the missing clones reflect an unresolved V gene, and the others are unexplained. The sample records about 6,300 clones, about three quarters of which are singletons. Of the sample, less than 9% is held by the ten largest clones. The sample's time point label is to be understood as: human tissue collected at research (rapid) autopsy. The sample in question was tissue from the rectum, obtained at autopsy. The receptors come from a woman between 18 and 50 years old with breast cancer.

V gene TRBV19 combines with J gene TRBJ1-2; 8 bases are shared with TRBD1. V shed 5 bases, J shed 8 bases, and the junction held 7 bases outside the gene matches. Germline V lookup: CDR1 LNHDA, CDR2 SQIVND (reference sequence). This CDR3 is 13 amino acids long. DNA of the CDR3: TGTGCCAGTAGTGTCCAGGGGGCCCGAGGCTACACCTTC. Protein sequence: CASSVQGARGYTF.

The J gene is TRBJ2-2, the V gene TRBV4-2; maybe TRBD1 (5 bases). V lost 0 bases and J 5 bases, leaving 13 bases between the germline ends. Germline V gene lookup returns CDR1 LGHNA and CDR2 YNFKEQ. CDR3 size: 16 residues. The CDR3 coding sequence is TGTGCCAGCAGCCAAGATTTTGGACAACATACCGGGGAGCTGTTTTTT. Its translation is CASSQDFGQHTGELFF.

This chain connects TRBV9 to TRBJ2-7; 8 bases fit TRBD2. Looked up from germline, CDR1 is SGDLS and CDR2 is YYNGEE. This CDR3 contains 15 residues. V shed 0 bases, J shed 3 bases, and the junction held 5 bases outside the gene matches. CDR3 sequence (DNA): TGTGCCAGCAGCGTAGGGCAGGGACTAGACTACGAGCAGTACTTC. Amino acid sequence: CASSVGQGLDYEQYF. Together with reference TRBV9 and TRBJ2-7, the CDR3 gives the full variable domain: DSGVTQTPKHLITATGQRVTLRCSPRSGDLSVYWYQQSLDQGLQFLIQYYNGEERAKGNILERFSAQQFPDLHSELNLSSLELGDSALYFCASSVGQGLDYEQYFGPGTRLTVT.

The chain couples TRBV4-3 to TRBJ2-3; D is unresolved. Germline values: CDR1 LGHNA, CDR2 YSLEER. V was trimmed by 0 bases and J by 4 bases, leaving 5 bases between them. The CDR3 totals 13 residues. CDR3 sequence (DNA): TGCGCCAGCAGCCAAGACTGGGCAGATACGCAGTATTTT. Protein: CASSQDWADTQYF.

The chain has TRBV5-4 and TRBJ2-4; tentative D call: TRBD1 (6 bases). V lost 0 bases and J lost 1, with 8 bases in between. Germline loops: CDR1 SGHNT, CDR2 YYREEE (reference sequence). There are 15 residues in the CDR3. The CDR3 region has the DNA TGTGCCAGCAGCTTGGGCGGACAGGCCAAAAACATTCAGTACTTC. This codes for CASSLGGQAKNIQYF.

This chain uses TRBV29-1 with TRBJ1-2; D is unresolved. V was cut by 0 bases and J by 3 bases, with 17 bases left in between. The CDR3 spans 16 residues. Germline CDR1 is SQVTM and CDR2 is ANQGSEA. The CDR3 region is CSVEDPSARLDYGYTF. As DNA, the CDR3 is TGCAGCGTTGAAGATCCTTCGGCGAGGCTGGACTATGGCTACACCTTC.

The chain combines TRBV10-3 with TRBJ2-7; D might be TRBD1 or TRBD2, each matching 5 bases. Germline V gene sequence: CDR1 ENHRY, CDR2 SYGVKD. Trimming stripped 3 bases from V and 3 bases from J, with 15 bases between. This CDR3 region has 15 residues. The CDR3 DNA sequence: TGTGCCATCAGTGACCCCCGGGGACGGAACTACGAGCAGTACTTC. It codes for CAISDPRGRNYEQYF.

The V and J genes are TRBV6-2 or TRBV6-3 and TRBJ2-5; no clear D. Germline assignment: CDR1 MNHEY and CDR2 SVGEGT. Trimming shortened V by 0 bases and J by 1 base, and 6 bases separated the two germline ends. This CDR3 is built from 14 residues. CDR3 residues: CASSYSKTQETQYF. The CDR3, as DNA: TGTGCCAGCAGTTACTCGAAGACCCAAGAGACCCAGTACTTC.

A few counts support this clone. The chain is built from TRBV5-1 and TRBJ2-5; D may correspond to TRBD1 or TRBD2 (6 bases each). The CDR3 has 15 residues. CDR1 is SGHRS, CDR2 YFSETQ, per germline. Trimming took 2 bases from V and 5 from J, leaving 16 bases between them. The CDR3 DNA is TGCGCCAGCAGCTTAATAGGGGGAGGCGGGGAGACCCAGTACTTC. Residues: CASSLIGGGGETQYF.

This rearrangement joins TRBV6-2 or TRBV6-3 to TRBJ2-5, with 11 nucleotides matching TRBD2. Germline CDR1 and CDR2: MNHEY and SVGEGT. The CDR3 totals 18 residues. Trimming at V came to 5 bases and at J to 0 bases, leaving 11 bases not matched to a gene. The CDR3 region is CASSVSSTGLADQETQYF. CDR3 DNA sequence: TGTGCCAGCAGTGTAAGTTCAACGGGACTAGCGGACCAAGAGACCCAGTACTTC.

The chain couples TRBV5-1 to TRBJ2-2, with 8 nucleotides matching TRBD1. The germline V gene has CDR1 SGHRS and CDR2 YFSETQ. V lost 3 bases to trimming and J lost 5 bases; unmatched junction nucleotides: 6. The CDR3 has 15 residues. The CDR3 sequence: CASSSQQGETGELFF. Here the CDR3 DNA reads TGCGCCAGCAGCTCCCAACAGGGGGAAACCGGGGAGCTGTTTTTT.

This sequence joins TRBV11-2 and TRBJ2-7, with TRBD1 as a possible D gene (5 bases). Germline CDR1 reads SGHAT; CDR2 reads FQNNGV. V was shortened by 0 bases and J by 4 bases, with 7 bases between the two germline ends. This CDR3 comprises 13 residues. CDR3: CASSLDRDYEQYF. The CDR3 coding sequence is TGTGCCAGCAGCTTAGACAGGGATTACGAGCAGTACTTC.

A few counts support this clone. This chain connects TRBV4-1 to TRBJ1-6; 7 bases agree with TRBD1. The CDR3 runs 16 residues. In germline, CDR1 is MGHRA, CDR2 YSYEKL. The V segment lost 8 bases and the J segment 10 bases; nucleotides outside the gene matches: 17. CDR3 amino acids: CASPQGPDRVESPLHF. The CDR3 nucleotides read TGCGCCAGCCCCCAAGGGCCTGACAGGGTCGAATCACCCCTCCACTTT.

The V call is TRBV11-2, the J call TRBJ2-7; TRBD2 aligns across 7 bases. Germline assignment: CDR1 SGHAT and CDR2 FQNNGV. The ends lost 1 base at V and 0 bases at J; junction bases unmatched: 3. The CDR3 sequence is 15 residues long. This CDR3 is CASSLVGGSSYEQYF. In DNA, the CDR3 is TGTGCCAGCAGCTTAGTGGGGGGGAGCTCCTACGAGCAGTACTTC.

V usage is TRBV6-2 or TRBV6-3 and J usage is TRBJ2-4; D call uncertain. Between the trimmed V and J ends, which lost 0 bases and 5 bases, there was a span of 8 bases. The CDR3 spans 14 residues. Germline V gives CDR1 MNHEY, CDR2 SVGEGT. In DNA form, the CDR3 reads TGTGCCAGCAGTTACTCGAAAACACAAAACATTCAGTACTTC. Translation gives CASSYSKTQNIQYF.

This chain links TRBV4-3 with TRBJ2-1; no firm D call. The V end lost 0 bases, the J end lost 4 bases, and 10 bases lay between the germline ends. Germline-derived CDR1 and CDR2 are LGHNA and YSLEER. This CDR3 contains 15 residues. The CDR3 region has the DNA TGCGCCAGCAGCCAAGATCGGACCGTATACAATGAGCAGTTCTTC. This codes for CASSQDRTVYNEQFF.

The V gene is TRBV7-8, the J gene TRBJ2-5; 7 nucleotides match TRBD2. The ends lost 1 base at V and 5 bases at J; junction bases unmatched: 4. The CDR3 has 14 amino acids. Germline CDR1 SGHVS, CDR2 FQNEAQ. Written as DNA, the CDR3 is TGTGCCAGCAGCTTAGGGATGGGGGGGGAGACCCAGTACTTC. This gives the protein CASSLGMGGETQYF.

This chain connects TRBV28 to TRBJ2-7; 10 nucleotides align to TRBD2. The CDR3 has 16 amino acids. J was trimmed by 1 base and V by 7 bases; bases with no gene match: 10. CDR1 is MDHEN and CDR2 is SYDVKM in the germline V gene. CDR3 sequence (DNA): TGTGCCAGCACTAGCGGGAGAAGGGGGGTTTCCTACGAGCAGTACTTC. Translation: CASTSGRRGVSYEQYF.

This CDR3 reads CASSQMVVTGELFF. Here the CDR3 DNA reads TGTGCCAGCAGCCAGATGGTCGTCACCGGGGAGCTGTTTTTT. The J gene is TRBJ2-2, the V gene TRBV3-1 (or the pseudogene TRBV3-2); D unclear. The CDR3 contains 14 residues. Trimming took off 3 bases at V and 4 bases at J, with 9 bases between the two ends. Germline CDR1 is LGHDT and CDR2 is YNNKEL (reference sequence).